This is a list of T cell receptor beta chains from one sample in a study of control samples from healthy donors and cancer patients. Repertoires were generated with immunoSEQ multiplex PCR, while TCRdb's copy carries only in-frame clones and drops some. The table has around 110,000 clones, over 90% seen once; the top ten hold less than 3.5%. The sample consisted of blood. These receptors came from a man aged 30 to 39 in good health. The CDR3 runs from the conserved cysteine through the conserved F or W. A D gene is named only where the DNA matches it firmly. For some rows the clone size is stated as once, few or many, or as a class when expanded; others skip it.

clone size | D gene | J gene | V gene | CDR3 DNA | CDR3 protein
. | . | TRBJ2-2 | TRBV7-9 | TGTGCCAGCAGCCCACTGTGGTTGGGGCTTAGTAGCACCGGGGAGCTGTTTTTT | CASSPLWLGLSSTGELFF
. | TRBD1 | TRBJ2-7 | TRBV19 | TGTGCCAGTAGTGTGTCACAGGGGGCTAGGGAGCAGTACTTC | CASSVSQGAREQYF
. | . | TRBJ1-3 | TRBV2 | TGTGCCAGCGGGGGGGGAACTGGAAACACCATATATTTT | CASGGGTGNTIYF
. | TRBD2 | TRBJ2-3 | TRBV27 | TGTGCCAGCAGTTTCGAGACTAGCGAAGATACGCAGTATTTT | CASSFETSEDTQYF
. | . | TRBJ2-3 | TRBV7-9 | TGTGCCAGCAGCGACAGTGGTCATACGCAGTATTTT | CASSDSGHTQYF
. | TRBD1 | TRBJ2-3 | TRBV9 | TGTGCCAGCAGCCCTCAGGGGGCGCCCACAGATACGCAGTATTTT | CASSPQGAPTDTQYF
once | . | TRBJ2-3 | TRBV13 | TGTGCCAGCAGCTTGGGTGGGCGGGATACGCAGTATTTT | CASSLGGRDTQYF
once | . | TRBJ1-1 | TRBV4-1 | TGCGCCAGCAGCGAGGAACAGGTCTACACTGAAGCTTTCTTT | CASSEEQVYTEAFF
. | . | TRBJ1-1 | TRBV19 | TGTGCCAGTAGTATAGCTCAGGGAGGGGAAGCTTTCTTT | CASSIAQGGEAFF
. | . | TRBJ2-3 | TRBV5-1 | TGCGCCAGCAGCAAGGCCTCAACAGATACGCAGTATTTT | CASSKASTDTQYF
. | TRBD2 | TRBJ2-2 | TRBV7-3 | TGTGCCAGCAGCTTGACTAGCGGGGGAAAGAACACCGGGGAGCTGTTTTTT | CASSLTSGGKNTGELFF
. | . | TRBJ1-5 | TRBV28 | TGTGCCAGCAGTTTTAGCAGGGGCAATCAGCCCCAGCATTTT | CASSFSRGNQPQHF
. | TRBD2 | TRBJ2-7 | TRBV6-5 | TGTGCCAGCAGGAACGGACTAGCGGGTACCTACGAGCAGTACTTC | CASRNGLAGTYEQYF
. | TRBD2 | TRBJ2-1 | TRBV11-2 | TGTGCCAGCAGCTTAGAGGCGGGACCGGGGGGTGAGCAGTTCTTC | CASSLEAGPGGEQFF
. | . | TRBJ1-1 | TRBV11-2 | TGTGCCAGCAGCTTACTAGACAAAGCTTTCTTT | CASSLLDKAFF
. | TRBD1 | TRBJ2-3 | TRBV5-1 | TGCGCCAGCAGCTTGGGACAGGGGGCCAAAGATACGCAGTATTTT | CASSLGQGAKDTQYF
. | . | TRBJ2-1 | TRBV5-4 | TGTGCCAGCAGCTTAGTAGAAGGGTTTGATGAGCAGTTCTTC | CASSLVEGFDEQFF
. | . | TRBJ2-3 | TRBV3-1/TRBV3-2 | TGTGCCAGCAGCCCGGAAATTCGGGACCCGCAGTATTTT | CASSPEIRDPQYF
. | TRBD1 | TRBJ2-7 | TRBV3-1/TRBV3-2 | TGTGCCAGCAGCGACAGGGCGGCCGAGCAGTACTTC | CASSDRAAEQYF
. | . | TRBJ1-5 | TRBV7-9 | TGTGCCAGCAGCTTAATTGGGGGGCCCCAGCATTTT | CASSLIGGPQHF
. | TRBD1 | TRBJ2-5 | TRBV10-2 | TGCGCCAGCCGGTCACCAGGGGGCTCGGGTGAGACCCAGTACTTC | CASRSPGGSGETQYF
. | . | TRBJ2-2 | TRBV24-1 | TGTGCCGTGGGGGGTGCGAACACCGGGGAGCTGTTTTTT | CAVGGANTGELFF
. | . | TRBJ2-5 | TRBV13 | TGTGCCAGCAGTATAACGGGAAAAGAGACCCAGTACTTC | CASSITGKETQYF
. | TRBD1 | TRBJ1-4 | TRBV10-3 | TGTGCCATCAGTGAGATAGGACAGGATGAAAAACTGTTTTTT | CAISEIGQDEKLFF
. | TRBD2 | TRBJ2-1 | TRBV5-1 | TGCGCCAGCAGCTTAGTTCCGGGACTACTCTCCTACAATGAGCAGTTCTTC | CASSLVPGLLSYNEQFF
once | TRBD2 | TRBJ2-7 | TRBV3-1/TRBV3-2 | TGTGCCAGCAGCCAAGTAAAGGGAGGGTACGAGCAGTACTTC | CASSQVKGGYEQYF
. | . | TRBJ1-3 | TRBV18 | TGTGCCAGCTCACCACTAGGACAGACCATCTCTGGAAACACCATATATTTT | CASSPLGQTISGNTIYF
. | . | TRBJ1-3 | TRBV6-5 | TGTGCCAGCAGCGAGGGGGGCGGTTCTGGAAACACCATATATTTT | CASSEGGGSGNTIYF
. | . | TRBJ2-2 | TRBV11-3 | TGTGCCAGCAGCCCGAGGGGACCACCTGGGACCGGGGAGCTGTTTTTT | CASSPRGPPGTGELFF
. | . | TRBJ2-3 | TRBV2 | TGTGCCAGCAGTGAGGGCGGGGCCACAGATACGCAGTATTTT | CASSEGGATDTQYF
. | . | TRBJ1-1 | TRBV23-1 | TGCGCCAGCAGTGCTGGGACTCCTTGGTTGGGAGCTTTCTTT | CASSAGTPWLGAFF
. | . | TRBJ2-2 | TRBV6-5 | TGTGCCAGCAGTTCCTCCCATATGTCCGGGGAGCTGTTTTTT | CASSSSHMSGELFF
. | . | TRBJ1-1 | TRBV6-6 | TGTGCCAGCAGCCCCAAGGGCAGGGCGACTGAAGCTTTCTTT | CASSPKGRATEAFF
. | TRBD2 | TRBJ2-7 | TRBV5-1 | TGCGCCAGCAGCTCGGGGGGCTACGAGCAGTACTTC | CASSSGGYEQYF
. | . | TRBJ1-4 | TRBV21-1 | TGTGCCAGCAGCATGGCGGGGGGTGTTGCAGACAGTACCCCTGAAAAACTGTTTTTT | CASSMAGGVADSTPEKLFF
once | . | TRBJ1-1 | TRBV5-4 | TGTGCCAGCACCCTTGGACAGAGGGACACTGAAGCTTTCTTT | CASTLGQRDTEAFF
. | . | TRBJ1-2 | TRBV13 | TGTGCCAGCAGCTTAGCGTCGGATCCCAACTATGGCTACACCTTC | CASSLASDPNYGYTF
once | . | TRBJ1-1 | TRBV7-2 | TGTGCCAGCACCTTGGTAGGGGGGTTCTCTGAAGCTTTCTTT | CASTLVGGFSEAFF
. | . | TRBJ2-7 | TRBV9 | TGTGCCAGCAGCGTATCGGCAGGTGGTTACGAGCAGTACTTC | CASSVSAGGYEQYF
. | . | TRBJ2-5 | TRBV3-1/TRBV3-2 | TGTGCCAGCAAGTACAGCCCCGAAGAGACCCAGTACTTC | CASKYSPEETQYF
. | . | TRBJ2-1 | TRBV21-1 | TGTGCCAGCAGCACTCCCCCCCGTCGTAGGGTAAGTTGGGCATGGAATGAGCAGTTCTTC | CASSTPPRRRVSWAWNEQFF
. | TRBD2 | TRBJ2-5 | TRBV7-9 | TGTGCCAGCGGGGCTAGCGGGGGACTAGAGACCCAGTACTTC | CASGASGGLETQYF